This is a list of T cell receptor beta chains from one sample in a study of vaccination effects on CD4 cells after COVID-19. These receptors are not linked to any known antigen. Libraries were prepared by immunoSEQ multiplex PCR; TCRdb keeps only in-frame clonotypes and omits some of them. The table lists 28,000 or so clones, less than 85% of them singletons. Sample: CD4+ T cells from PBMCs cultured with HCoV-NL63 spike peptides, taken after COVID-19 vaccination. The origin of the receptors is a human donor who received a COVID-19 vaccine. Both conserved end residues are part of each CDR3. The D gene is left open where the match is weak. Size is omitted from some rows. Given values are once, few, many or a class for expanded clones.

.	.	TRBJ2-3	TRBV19	TGTGCCAGTAGTATGATCCAGGGAAGAGCCTCCACAGATACGCAGTATTTT	CASSMIQGRASTDTQYF
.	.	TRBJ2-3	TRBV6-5	TGTGCCATTCTAGACGGGACGCAGTATTTT	CAILDGTQYF
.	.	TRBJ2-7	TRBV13	TGTGCCAGCAGCCGTACCGGGATCTCCTACGAGCAGTACTTC	CASSRTGISYEQYF
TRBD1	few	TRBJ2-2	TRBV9	TGTGCCAGCAGCGTAGTGGGACAGGGTAAAACCGGGGAGCTGTTTTTT	CASSVVGQGKTGELFF
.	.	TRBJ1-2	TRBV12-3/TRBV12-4	TGTGCCAGCAGTTTCGTTGGGGACTATGGCTACACCTTC	CASSFVGDYGYTF
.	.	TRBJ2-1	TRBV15	TGTGCCACCAGCAGATTGGGGCCCGGGGCCCAGGGCTACAGCAATGAGCAGTTCTTC	CATSRLGPGAQGYSNEQFF
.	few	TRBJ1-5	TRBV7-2	TGTGCCAGCAGCTACAACAATCAGCCCCAGCATTTT	CASSYNNQPQHF
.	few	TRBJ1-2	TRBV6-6	TGTGCCAGCAGTACAGAACCGGGACTTATCTTAGGCTACACCTTC	CASSTEPGLILGYTF
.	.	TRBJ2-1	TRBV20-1	TGCAGTGCTAGAGTAGGGTTAGAGCAGTTCTTC	CSARVGLEQFF
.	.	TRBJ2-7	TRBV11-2	TGTGCCAGCAGCCCCCGGGGGGCAGGAACCCACGAGCAGTACTTC	CASSPRGAGTHEQYF
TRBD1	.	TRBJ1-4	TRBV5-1	TGCGCCAGCAGCCCCGGGACAGAGGGTGTAAAACTGTTTTTT	CASSPGTEGVKLFF
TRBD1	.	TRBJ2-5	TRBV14	TGTGCCAGCAGCCTGCGGACAGGACAAGAGACCCAGTACTTC	CASSLRTGQETQYF
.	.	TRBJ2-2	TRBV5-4	TGTGCCAGCAGCTTGGCCGAAGGGACTCGCACCGGGGAGCTGTTTTTT	CASSLAEGTRTGELFF
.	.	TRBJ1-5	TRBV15	TGTGCCACCAGCCAGGGAATCAATCAGCCCCAGCATTTT	CATSQGINQPQHF
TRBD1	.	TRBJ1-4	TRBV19	TGTGCCAGTAGACAGGGGGTTACAACTAATGAAAAACTGTTTTTT	CASRQGVTTNEKLFF
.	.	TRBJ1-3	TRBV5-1	TGCGCCAGCGCTTCTGCAGGGCTGAGTGGAAACACCATATATTTT	CASASAGLSGNTIYF
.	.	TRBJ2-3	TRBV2	TGTGCCAGCAGTGTAAGATTCACAGATACGCAGTATTTT	CASSVRFTDTQYF
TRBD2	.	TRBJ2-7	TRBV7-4	TGTGCCAGCAGCTTGGGGACTAGCGGGGCAAGCTCCTACGAGCAGTACTTC	CASSLGTSGASSYEQYF
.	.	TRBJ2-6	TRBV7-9	TGTGCCAGCAGCCGACGGTTCTCTGGGGCCAACGTCCTGACTTTC	CASSRRFSGANVLTF
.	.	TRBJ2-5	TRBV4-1	TGCGCCAGCAGCCAAGAACCTCGAGGGCAGACCCAGTACTTC	CASSQEPRGQTQYF
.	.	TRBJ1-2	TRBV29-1	TGCAGCGTTGAAGATCAAGCACGCGTTGGCTACACCTTC	CSVEDQARVGYTF
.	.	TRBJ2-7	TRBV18	TGTGCCAGTTCAACTATATCGAGGGGTCAAATAGACGAGCAGTACTTC	CASSTISRGQIDEQYF
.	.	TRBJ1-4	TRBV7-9	TGTGCCAGCAGCACCCCGGGGGCAGCTAATGAAAAACTGTTTTTT	CASSTPGAANEKLFF
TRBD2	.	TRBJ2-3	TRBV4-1	TGCGCCAGCAGCCAACAGACCGGAGCGGGGGGAAGAGATACGCAGTATTTT	CASSQQTGAGGRDTQYF
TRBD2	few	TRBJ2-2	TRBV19	TGTGCCAGTAGCCCAGCTAGCGGGAGGGCGCGAACCGGGGAGCTGTTTTTT	CASSPASGRARTGELFF
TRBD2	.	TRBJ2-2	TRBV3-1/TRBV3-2	TGTGCCAGCAGCCAAGCCGGACTAGCGGGAGGGAGGGCCGGGGAGCTGTTTTTT	CASSQAGLAGGRAGELFF
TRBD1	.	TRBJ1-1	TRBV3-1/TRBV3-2	TGTGCCAGCAGCCAGGGACAGCTGAACACTGAAGCTTTCTTT	CASSQGQLNTEAFF
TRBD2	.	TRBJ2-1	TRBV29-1	TGCAGCGTTGAATTTCTAGCGGGAAACAATGAGCAGTTCTTC	CSVEFLAGNNEQFF
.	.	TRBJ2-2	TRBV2	TGTGCCAGCAGTGCCCGGGAGATCGGGGAGCTGTTTTTT	CASSAREIGELFF
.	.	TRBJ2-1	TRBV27	TGTGCCAGCAGTTCCGCGGCGGTCTTCTGGGATGAGCAGTTCTTC	CASSSAAVFWDEQFF
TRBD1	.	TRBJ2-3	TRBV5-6	TGTGCCAGCTGGGATGGGACAGATACAGATACGCAGTATTTT	CASWDGTDTDTQYF
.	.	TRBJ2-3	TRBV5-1	TGCGCCAGCAGCTTGGGCCGGCGGACCGATAGCACAGATACGCAGTATTTT	CASSLGRRTDSTDTQYF
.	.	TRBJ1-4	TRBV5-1	TGCGCCAGCAGCTGGACAGAACCTAATGAAAAACTGTTTTTT	CASSWTEPNEKLFF
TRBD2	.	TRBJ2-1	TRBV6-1	TGTGCCAGCAGTGAAGGCGGGAGTAGGGATGAGCAGTTCTTC	CASSEGGSRDEQFF
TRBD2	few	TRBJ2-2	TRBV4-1	TGCGCCAGCAGCCCGATACTAGCGGATAACACCGGGGAGCTGTTTTTT	CASSPILADNTGELFF
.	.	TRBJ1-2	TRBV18	TGTGCCAGCTCACCAAGGGAGGAAGCTGGCTACACCTTC	CASSPREEAGYTF
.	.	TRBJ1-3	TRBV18	TGTGCCAGCTCATTGTTCTCTGGAAACACCATATATTTT	CASSLFSGNTIYF
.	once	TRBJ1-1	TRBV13	TGTGCCAGCAGCTTAGCGGTGGGCACTGAAGCTTTCTTT	CASSLAVGTEAFF
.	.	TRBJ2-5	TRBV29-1	TGCAGCGTCGAAAGAGAGACCCAGTACTTC	CSVERETQYF
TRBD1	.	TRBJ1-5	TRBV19	TGTGCCAGTGCCTTTGGACAGGGGGAGAATCAGCCCCAGCATTTT	CASAFGQGENQPQHF
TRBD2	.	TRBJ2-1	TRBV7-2	TGTGCCAGCAGCTTAAGGGGGGCGGGAGGACATAATGAGCAGTTCTTC	CASSLRGAGGHNEQFF
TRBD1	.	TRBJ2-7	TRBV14	TGTGCCAGCAGCCAAATTCGAGGGGGCAGGGAGCAGTACTTC	CASSQIRGGREQYF
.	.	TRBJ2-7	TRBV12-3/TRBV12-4	TGTGCCAGCAGCTTCTCTCACGAGCAGTACTTC	CASSFSHEQYF
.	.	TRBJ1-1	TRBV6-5	TGTGCCAGCATGGCAGGGACAAGTACTGAAGCTTTCTTT	CASMAGTSTEAFF
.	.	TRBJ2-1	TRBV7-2	TGTGCCAGCAGCTTTTGGACCAGGAGGGGGGATGAGCAGTTCTTC	CASSFWTRRGDEQFF
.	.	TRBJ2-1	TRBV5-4	TGTGCCAGCAGCTTGGCCTACAATGAGCAGTTCTTC	CASSLAYNEQFF
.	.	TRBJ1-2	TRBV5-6	TGTGCCAGCAGTCAAATAGTTATCTACACCTTC	CASSQIVIYTF
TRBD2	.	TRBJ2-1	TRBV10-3	TGTGCCATCAATCTAGCGGGAGGGAATGAGCAGTTCTTC	CAINLAGGNEQFF
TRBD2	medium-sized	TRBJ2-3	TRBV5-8	TGTGCCAGCAGCTTCGGTAGCGGGGGCACAGATACGCAGTATTTT	CASSFGSGGTDTQYF
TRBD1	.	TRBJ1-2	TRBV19	TGTGCCAGTAGTTTAACAGGGGTTACTTATGGCTACACCTTC	CASSLTGVTYGYTF
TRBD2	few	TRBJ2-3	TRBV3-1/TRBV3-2	TGTGCCAGCAGCCCATTAGCGGGAGGGACAGATACGCAGTATTTT	CASSPLAGGTDTQYF
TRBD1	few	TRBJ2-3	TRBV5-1	TGCGCCAGCATCCTCGGACAGGGTGCAACAGATACGCAGTATTTT	CASILGQGATDTQYF
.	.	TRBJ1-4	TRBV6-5	TGTGCCAGCTCAGGGGCGGGTAATGAAAAACTGTTTTTT	CASSGAGNEKLFF
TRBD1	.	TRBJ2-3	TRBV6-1	TGTGCCAGCAGTGAAGGACAGGGGAGTAAAGATACGCAGTATTTT	CASSEGQGSKDTQYF
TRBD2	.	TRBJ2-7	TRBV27	TGTGCCAGCCCCCAGCGGGGGGGCGCCTCCTACGAGCAGTACTTC	CASPQRGGASYEQYF